The 5 T cell receptor beta chains given below trace back to one sample, sequenced in a study of vaccination effects on CD4 cells after COVID-19 (dated by TCRdb to the early 2020s). Library method: the immunoSEQ multiplex PCR assay. The source is immuneACCESS, and TCRdb retained only in-frame sequences with V and J called. Part of the clones is not carried over; for the studies checked, unresolved V genes explain less than half of this, and the remainder is unexplained. For this sample the table gives about 47,000 clones, of which roughly three quarters were detected only once. The ten largest clones add up to approximately 10% of the sample. These receptors lack a known antigen. After less than 13 days of culture, CD4+ T cells were isolated with the EasySep CD4+ T cell isolation kit. The specimen comprised CD4+ T cells from PBMCs cultured without peptide, sampled before COVID-19 vaccination. These receptors all come from a human donor who had a prior SARS-CoV-2 infection.

J is TRBJ2-7 and V is TRBV4-1, with 9 bases lining up with TRBD1. CDR1 and CDR2 from the germline V gene are MGHRA and YSYEKL. V dropped 4 bases and J dropped 4; count of bases not matched to a gene: 5. This CDR3 spans 14 amino acids. CDR3: CASSPRDRVYEQYF. The CDR3 DNA reads as TGCGCCAGCAGCCCCCGGGACAGGGTATACGAGCAGTACTTC.

The J gene is TRBJ2-7, the V gene TRBV7-6, with D perhaps assigned TRBD1 or TRBD2 (6 bases each). Trimming cost V 5 bases and J 2 bases, with 19 bases left between them. The germline V gene encodes CDR1 SGHVS and CDR2 FNYEAQ. The CDR3 consists of 16 residues. In DNA, the CDR3 is TGTGCCAGCAGCCGTCCCACCGGGGGACAACCCTACGAGCAGTACTTC. This translates into CASSRPTGGQPYEQYF.

This clone appeared once. The gene calls are TRBV7-2 and TRBJ2-2, with D uncertain. CDR1 and CDR2 from the germline V gene are SGHTA and FQGNSA. This CDR3 has 13 amino acids. The V and J ends lost 4 bases and 7 bases respectively, with 10 bases between them. CDR3 amino acids: CASSSQVDGELFF. The CDR3 DNA sequence: TGTGCCAGCAGCTCCCAGGTTGACGGGGAGCTGTTTTTT.

The V gene is TRBV5-5, the J gene TRBJ2-1, with a weak D call TRBD1 (6 bases). CDR3 length: 15 amino acids. The V gene lost 4 bases and the J gene lost 4 bases, with 15 bases spanning the gap. The germline V gene encodes CDR1 SGHKS and CDR2 YYEKEE (reference sequence). Here the CDR3 DNA reads TGTGCCAGCAGCCCCCTCGTCGGACAGTACAATGAGCAGTTCTTC. Its protein is CASSPLVGQYNEQFF.

This rearrangement joins TRBV6-1 to TRBJ2-7, with D perhaps matching TRBD1 (7 bases). The CDR3 covers 16 residues. CDR1 is MNHNS, CDR2 SASEGT, per germline. V was shortened by 1 base and J by 2 bases, with 15 bases between the two germline ends. The CDR3 nucleotides read TGTGCCAGCAGTGAAGTCCCAGGGGGGTTCGCCTACGAGCAGTACTTC. It specifies CASSEVPGGFAYEQYF.